This T cell receptor (beta chain) came from a study of blood T cell repertoires in COVID-19. Turning to the study itself: From the United States, Italy and Spain came samples of acute and convalescent COVID-19. Sources were T cells, B-cell-depleted T cells, or PBMCs; the material itself was cDNA or gDNA.

Per the original data handling: Reference gene primer amplification gave estimated nucleated cell counts. Sequencing was performed with immunoSEQ multiplex PCR; in TCRdb, only in-frame clones are kept and a portion is missing. V and J calls and clone size are given by that table; D and trimming were obtained from the DNA. This sample has under 60,000 clones, with more than 85% found just once. The germline gives CDR1 LGHNA, CDR2 YSLEER. Trimming removed 0 bases at V and 6 bases at J, with 11 bases between. This CDR3 contains 14 residues. The source of this sequence is a man in his fifties or sixties with active COVID-19. The chain links TRBV4-3 to TRBJ2-5; D possibly corresponds to TRBD2 (6 bases). The material sequenced was peripheral blood. The CDR3 loop is CASSQEGGGKTQYF. The CDR3 DNA sequence: TGCGCCAGCAGCCAAGAGGGGGGTGGAAAGACCCAGTACTTC.